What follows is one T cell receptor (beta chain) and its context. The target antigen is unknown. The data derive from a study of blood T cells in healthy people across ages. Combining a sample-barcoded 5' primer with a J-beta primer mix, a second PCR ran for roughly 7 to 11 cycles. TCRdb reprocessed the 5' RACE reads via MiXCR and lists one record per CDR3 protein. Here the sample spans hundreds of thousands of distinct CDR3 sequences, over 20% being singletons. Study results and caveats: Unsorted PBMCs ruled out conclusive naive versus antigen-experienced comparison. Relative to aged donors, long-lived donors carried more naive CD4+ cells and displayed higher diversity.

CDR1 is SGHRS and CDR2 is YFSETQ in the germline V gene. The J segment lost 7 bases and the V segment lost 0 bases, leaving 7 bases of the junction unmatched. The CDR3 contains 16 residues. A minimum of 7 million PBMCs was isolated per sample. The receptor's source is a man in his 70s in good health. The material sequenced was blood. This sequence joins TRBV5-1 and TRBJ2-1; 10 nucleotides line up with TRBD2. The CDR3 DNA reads TGCGCCAGCAGCTTGGACCCTAGCGGGAGAAAGAATGAGCAGTTCTTC. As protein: CASSLDPSGRKNEQFF.